The 28 T cell receptor beta chains given below trace back to one sample, sequenced in a study of T cells after yellow fever vaccination. TCRdb called the 5' RACE reads again in MiXCR, with one record for every CDR3 protein. Of around 360,000 distinct CDR3 sequences listed, roughly 12% are singletons. Source: PBMCs, taken on the day of the first yellow fever vaccination. These receptors came from a man aged 18 to 30 who received the YFV17D yellow fever vaccine.

There are a few counts of this clonotype. The rearrangement joins TRBV20-1 to TRBJ2-7, with TRBD1 matching over 9 bases. This CDR3 has 16 residues. Trimming took 1 base from V and 1 from J; bases not matched to a gene: 8. From germline, CDR1 is DFQATT and CDR2 SNEGSKA (reference sequence). The CDR3 coding sequence is TGCAGTGCTAGAGTTTGGAGGACAGGGGATTCCTACGAGCAGTACGTC. Protein: CSARVWRTGDSYEQYV.

The chain combines TRBV5-1 with TRBJ2-2; D is possibly TRBD1 (6 bases). Per germline, CDR1 SGHRS and CDR2 YFSETQ. This CDR3 has 17 amino acids. V gave up 0 bases and J gave up 0 bases, with 12 bases separating them. CDR3 in amino acids: CASSLVPGTPNTGELFF. The DNA for the CDR3 is TGCGCCAGCAGCTTGGTCCCCGGGACACCGAACACCGGGGAGCTGTTTTTT. Based on the CDR3 plus reference TRBV5-1 and TRBJ2-2, the full variable domain is KAGVTQTPRYLIKTRGQQVTLSCSPISGHRSVSWYQQTPGQGLQFLFEYFSETQRNKGNFPGRFSGRQFSNSRSEMNVSTLELGDSALYLCASSLVPGTPNTGELFFGEGSRLTVL.

V is TRBV5-8 and J is TRBJ1-1, with D possibly matching TRBD1 (6 bases). Germline V lookup: CDR1 SGHTS, CDR2 YDEGEE. There are 15 residues in the CDR3. Deletions cut 6 bases from V and 1 base from J, with 16 bases between. CDR3 sequence reads: CASTPSGAKNTEAFF. Here the CDR3 DNA reads TGTGCCAGCACCCCATCAGGGGCGAAGAACACTGAAGCTTTCTTT.

This rearrangement joins TRBV4-3 to TRBJ1-2, with D perhaps matching TRBD1 (5 bases). Trimming took off 0 bases at V and 4 bases at J, with 15 bases between the two ends. In germline, CDR1 is LGHNA, CDR2 YSLEER. The CDR3 has 16 residues. The CDR3 loop reads CASSQDWAGQSYGYTF. The CDR3 DNA sequence: TGCGCCAGCAGCCAAGATTGGGCAGGGCAGTCCTATGGCTACACCTTC.

A few counts support this clonotype. This rearrangement joins TRBV7-2 to TRBJ2-5; the D gene is possibly TRBD2 (5 bases). The CDR3 has 14 amino acids. Trimming shortened V by 6 bases and J by 1 base, and 12 bases separated the two germline ends. Germline lookup yields CDR1 SGHTA and CDR2 FQGNSA. The CDR3 nucleotides read TGTGCCAGCAGGAGCCGGGATTTCCAAGAGACCCAGTACTTC. It specifies CASRSRDFQETQYF.

This clonotype occurred a few times. The chain recombines TRBV4-3 with TRBJ2-1; possible D gene TRBD1, 5 bases. The CDR3 contains 12 residues. The germline CDR1 and CDR2 sequences are LGHNA and YSLEER. V was cut by 3 bases and J by 10 bases, with 10 bases left in between. This CDR3 is CASSHYNREQFF. The CDR3, as DNA: TGCGCCAGCAGCCACTATAACAGGGAGCAGTTCTTC.

A few counts support this clonotype. Here the CDR3 reads CATPSSGANVLTF. The CDR3 DNA is TGTGCCACTCCCAGCTCTGGGGCCAACGTCCTGACTTTC. J is TRBJ2-6 and V is TRBV24-1; D is unresolved. The germline gives CDR1 KGHDR, CDR2 SFDVKD. V shed 10 bases and J shed 0 bases, with 6 bases lying between them. The CDR3 is made up of 13 amino acids.

The CDR3 region has the DNA TGTGCCAGCACCTCGGCCGGGGAGCAGTACTTC. As protein: CASTSAGEQYF. V and J are TRBV6-5 and TRBJ2-7; the D is unclear. Looked up from germline, CDR1 is MNHEY and CDR2 is SVGAGI. Between the trimmed V and J ends, which lost 7 bases and 7 bases, there was a span of 11 bases. The CDR3 loop spans 11 amino acids.

Many counts were recorded for this clonotype. The V and J genes are TRBV3-1 and TRBJ1-1; 8 positions match TRBD1. Germline values: CDR1 LGHDT, CDR2 YNNKEL (reference sequence). V lost 3 bases to trimming and J lost 3 bases; unmatched junction nucleotides: 6. The CDR3 has 15 amino acids. The CDR3 reads CASSQGTGEYTEAFF. CDR3 bases: TGTGCCAGCAGCCAGGGGACAGGAGAGTACACTGAAGCTTTCTTT.

Points on this clonotype: Possible read error: a much larger clone is one base away. The genes are TRBV5-1 and TRBJ2-5; possibly TRBD1 or TRBD2 for D (5 bases each). This CDR3 comprises 13 residues. Germline V CDR1 and CDR2: SGHRS, YFSETQ. V shed 5 bases and J shed 7 bases, with 15 bases lying between them. The CDR3 nucleotides read TGCGCCAGCAGTTCCAGGGTAGGAGGGACCCAGTACTTC. It yields the protein CASSSRVGGTQYF.

The gene calls are TRBV6-1 and TRBJ1-2, with 7 bases that match TRBD1. The V segment lost 5 bases and the J segment 2 bases; nucleotides outside the gene matches: 5. The CDR3 extends over 14 amino acids. In germline, CDR1 is MNHNS, CDR2 SASEGT. CDR3 residues: CASSRGQQNYGYTF. The CDR3 coding sequence is TGTGCCAGCAGTCGGGGACAGCAAAACTATGGCTACACCTTC.

The chain is built from TRBV5-1 and TRBJ1-5, with 9 bases lining up with TRBD1. V shed 0 bases, J shed 2 bases, and the junction held 6 bases outside the gene matches. CDR3 size: 17 residues. Germline assignment: CDR1 SGHRS and CDR2 YFSETQ. The CDR3 loop is CASSLGPGQGGNQPQHF. Written as DNA, the CDR3 is TGCGCCAGCAGCTTGGGTCCGGGACAGGGCGGCAATCAGCCCCAGCATTTT.

V gene TRBV30 combines with J gene TRBJ2-7; the D call may be TRBD1 or TRBD2 (5 bases each). The CDR3 is 17 amino acids. Germline lookup yields CDR1 GTSNPN and CDR2 SVGIG (reference sequence). Trimming left V 2 bases short and J 2 bases short, with 22 bases between. The CDR3: CAWSPSPGTDYTYEQYF. The DNA of the CDR3 is TGTGCCTGGAGTCCGTCCCCAGGGACCGATTATACCTACGAGCAGTACTTC.

The chain uses TRBV12-3 or TRBV12-4 and TRBJ1-2; D remains ambiguous. Deletions cut 3 bases from V and 4 bases from J, with 6 bases between. The CDR3 totals 12 residues. CDR3 loop: CASSFLSYGYTF. The CDR3 bases are TGTGCCAGCAGTTTCTTGAGCTATGGCTACACCTTC.

This clonotype occurred many times. V gene TRBV12-3 or TRBV12-4 combines with J gene TRBJ2-6; D ambiguous. There are 15 residues in the CDR3. V lost 1 base and J lost 0, with 4 bases in between. CDR3 sequence (DNA): TGTGCCAGCAGTTTAGTTACCTCTGGGGCCAACGTCCTGACTTTC. Residues: CASSLVTSGANVLTF.

This clonotype was found many times. This chain joins TRBV5-1 and TRBJ2-2, with D uncertain. V lost 4 bases to trimming and J lost 5 bases, with 15 bases between them. The CDR3 runs to 15 residues. The germline CDR1 and CDR2 sequences are SGHRS and YFSETQ. The CDR3 is CASSPNTRITGELFF. For the CDR3, the DNA is TGCGCCAGCAGCCCGAATACGAGGATTACCGGGGAGCTGTTTTTT.

The chain employs TRBV4-2 and TRBJ1-2; D may be TRBD1 (5 bases). This CDR3 is built from 15 residues. The V gene lost 0 bases and the J gene lost 0 bases, with 8 bases spanning the gap. Germline CDR1 reads LGHNA; CDR2 reads YNFKEQ. CDR3 in DNA: TGTGCCAGCAGCCAAGAGGCGGACACTAACTATGGCTACACCTTC. The encoded protein is CASSQEADTNYGYTF.

This clonotype turned up a few times. This chain links TRBV14 with TRBJ2-3; TRBD2 matches 7 bases. Germline CDR1 SGHDN, CDR2 FVKESK. Trimming at V came to 4 bases and at J to 7 bases, leaving 5 bases not matched to a gene. The CDR3 contains 13 residues. CDR3 sequence: CASSPPGLYTQYF. In nucleotides, the CDR3 is TGTGCCAGCAGCCCCCCGGGACTATATACGCAGTATTTT.

This clonotype was detected a few times. The J gene is TRBJ2-3, the V gene TRBV12-3 or TRBV12-4; D call uncertain. V lost 2 bases to trimming and J lost 0 bases, with 6 bases between them. The CDR3 has 14 residues. The CDR3 spells CASSLWVSTDTQYF. CDR3 in DNA: TGTGCCAGCAGTTTATGGGTTAGCACAGATACGCAGTATTTT.

This rearrangement joins TRBV6-1 to TRBJ2-3; D might be TRBD1 (5 bases). CDR3 length: 14 amino acids. Looked up from germline, CDR1 is MNHNS and CDR2 is SASEGT. V was clipped by 6 bases and J by 6 bases, with 16 bases between them. This CDR3 is CASRKVQDSDTQYF. DNA for the CDR3: TGTGCCAGCAGGAAGGTACAAGACAGCGATACGCAGTATTTT.

This clonotype appeared a few times. The rearrangement links TRBV24-1 to TRBJ2-1, with unresolved D. Trimming pared 5 bases from V and 6 bases from J, leaving 7 bases between. CDR1 is KGHDR and CDR2 is SFDVKD in the germline V gene. The CDR3 runs 12 residues. The CDR3 region is CATSGQSNEQFF. The CDR3 DNA is TGTGCCACCAGTGGCCAGAGCAATGAGCAGTTCTTC.

In its sample, this clonotype was seen a few times. The rearrangement uses TRBV4-3 and TRBJ2-2; D not certain. The CDR3 loop spans 16 amino acids. The germline CDR1 and CDR2 sequences are LGHNA and YSLEER. The V end was cut by 0 bases, the J end by 3 bases, with 11 bases between. CDR3: CASSQDTGFYTGELFF. The CDR3 nucleotides read TGCGCCAGCAGCCAAGATACCGGGTTTTACACCGGGGAGCTGTTTTTT.

J is TRBJ2-2 and V is TRBV28, with D possibly being TRBD1 or TRBD2 (5 bases each). Germline assignment: CDR1 MDHEN and CDR2 SYDVKM. The V end lost 5 bases, the J end lost 8 bases, and 9 bases lay between the germline ends. This CDR3 contains 12 residues. The CDR3 bases are TGTGCCAGCAGTGAGGGGAGAGGGGAGCTGTTTTTT. Amino acids: CASSEGRGELFF.

This clonotype showed up many times. This chain links TRBV7-3 with TRBJ1-1, with TRBD1 identical over 8 bases. The CDR3 consists of 13 residues. Germline V gene data show CDR1 as SGHTA and CDR2 as FQGTGA. V shed 5 bases, J shed 9 bases, and the junction held 8 bases outside the gene matches. CDR3 DNA sequence: TGTGCCAGCAGCCTAGGGACAGGCGGAAAAGCTTTCTTT. The encoded protein is CASSLGTGGKAFF.

The chain carries TRBV6-5 and TRBJ1-3; D is ambiguous. Germline CDR1 MNHEY, CDR2 SVGAGI. This CDR3 comprises 14 residues. V was cut by 2 bases and J by 2 bases, with 7 bases left in between. DNA for the CDR3: TGTGCCAGCAGTTACAGCAGTCCTGGAAACACCATATATTTT. The encoded protein is CASSYSSPGNTIYF.

This chain connects TRBV5-4 to TRBJ1-2; no reliable D call. The CDR3 is 14 residues long. Germline CDR1 SGHNT, CDR2 YYREEE (reference sequence). With 4 bases removed from V and 4 bases from J, the gap between germline ends came to 14 bases. The DNA of the CDR3 is TGTGCCAGCAGCATATACGACGGCCCCTATGGCTACACCTTC. This translates into CASSIYDGPYGYTF.

This clonotype turned up a few times. The rearrangement links TRBV11-2 to TRBJ1-5; 9 positions match TRBD1. In germline, CDR1 is SGHAT, CDR2 FQNNGV. The CDR3 sequence is 19 residues long. V shed 5 bases and J 2 bases; nucleotides not matched to a gene: 16. CDR3 sequence (DNA): TGTGCCAGCAGCCTACAGTCCCGGGACAGGGTGTGGGGCAATCAGCCCCAGCATTTT. The encoded protein is CASSLQSRDRVWGNQPQHF.

In this sample, this clonotype turned up a few times. This chain uses TRBV7-9 with TRBJ2-2, with 7 bases that match TRBD2. The trim removed 5 bases at V and 5 bases at J, leaving 8 bases unmatched. The CDR3 runs 15 residues. CDR1 and CDR2 (germline): SEHNR, FQNEAQ (reference sequence). DNA of the CDR3: TGTGCCAGCAGCAACCTACGACTAGCAACCGGGGAGCTGTTTTTT. It yields the protein CASSNLRLATGELFF. Full variable domain (remainder filled in from reference TRBV7-9 and TRBJ2-2): DTGVSQNPRHKITKRGQNVTFRCDPISEHNRLYWYRQTLGQGPEFLTYFQNEAQLEKSRLLSDRFSAERPKGSFSTLEIQRTEQGDSAMYLCASSNLRLATGELFFGEGSRLTVL.